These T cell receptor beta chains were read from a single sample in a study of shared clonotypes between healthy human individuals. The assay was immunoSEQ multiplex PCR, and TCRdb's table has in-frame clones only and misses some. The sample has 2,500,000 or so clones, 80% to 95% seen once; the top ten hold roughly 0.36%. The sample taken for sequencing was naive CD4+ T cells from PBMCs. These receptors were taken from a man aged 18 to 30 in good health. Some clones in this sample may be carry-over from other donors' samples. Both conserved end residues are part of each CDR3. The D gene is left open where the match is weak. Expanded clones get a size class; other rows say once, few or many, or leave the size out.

CASSKGLAGVVETQYF | TGTGCCAGCAGCAAGGGACTAGCGGGAGTTGTGGAGACCCAGTACTTC | - | TRBJ2-5 | TRBD2 | TRBV7-2
CASSAGGNSYEQYF | TGTGCCAGCAGCGCAGGGGGCAATAGTTACGAGCAGTACTTC | - | TRBJ2-7 | TRBD1 | TRBV9
CATSRDPRVGSYGTDTQYF | TGTGCCACCAGCAGAGATCCGCGGGTGGGATCCTATGGCACAGATACGCAGTATTTT | - | TRBJ2-3 | - | TRBV15
CASSLRSRFRDRAYEQYF | TGTGCCAGCAGCCTTAGGAGTAGGTTCAGGGACAGGGCCTACGAGCAGTACTTC | once | TRBJ2-7 | TRBD1 | TRBV27
CASSPPNRGEDNEQFF | TGTGCCAGCTCACCACCGAATCGGGGGGAAGATAATGAGCAGTTCTTC | - | TRBJ2-1 | TRBD2 | TRBV18
CASSPNVFPTEAFF | TGTGCCAGCTCCCCCAATGTATTTCCAACTGAAGCTTTCTTT | - | TRBJ1-1 | - | TRBV18
CASTRDTFYNEQFF | TGTGCCAGCACCCGGGACACTTTCTACAATGAGCAGTTCTTC | - | TRBJ2-1 | - | TRBV2
CASSLGGTVTTNEKLFF | TGCGCCAGCAGCTTGGGAGGGACCGTCACAACTAATGAAAAACTGTTTTTT | - | TRBJ1-4 | - | TRBV5-1
CASSLFLAGLSTDTQYF | TGTGCCAGCAGCTTGTTTCTTGCGGGACTAAGCACAGATACGCAGTATTTT | - | TRBJ2-3 | TRBD2 | TRBV5-4
CASRPTGDGKLFF | TGTGCCAGCAGACCGACAGGGGACGGAAAACTGTTTTTT | - | TRBJ1-4 | TRBD1 | TRBV6-1
CASTRQGYEQYF | TGTGCCAGCACTCGACAGGGGTACGAGCAGTACTTC | - | TRBJ2-7 | TRBD1 | TRBV28
CASSPSPDEQFF | TGTGCCAGCTCACCAAGTCCCGATGAGCAGTTCTTC | - | TRBJ2-1 | - | TRBV18
CASSLALQVEAFF | TGTGCCAGCAGCTTAGCGCTGCAGGTCGAAGCTTTCTTT | - | TRBJ1-1 | - | TRBV7-9
CATSGGHSSNQPQHF | TGTGCCACCAGCGGTGGACACTCCAGCAATCAGCCCCAGCATTTT | once | TRBJ1-5 | - | TRBV15
CASSFKGGSNQPQHF | TGTGCCAGCAGTTTCAAAGGGGGTAGCAATCAGCCCCAGCATTTT | - | TRBJ1-5 | - | TRBV27
CASSANPTSRSGELFF | TGTGCCAGCAGCGCGAACCCCACTAGCAGGAGCGGGGAGCTGTTTTTT | - | TRBJ2-2 | - | TRBV9
CASSSGVGGEKLFF | TGTGCCAGCAGCTCGGGGGTCGGGGGCGAAAAACTGTTTTTT | - | TRBJ1-4 | - | TRBV7-2
CASCGDLGNTIYF | TGTGCCAGCTGTGGGGATCTAGGAAACACCATATATTTT | - | TRBJ1-3 | - | TRBV2
CASSPISGGDEQFF | TGTGCCAGCAGTCCTATTAGCGGTGGGGATGAGCAGTTCTTC | - | TRBJ2-1 | - | TRBV28
CASSSIPGLAGAYNEQFF | TGTGCCAGCAGCTCAATCCCGGGACTAGCGGGAGCTTACAATGAGCAGTTCTTC | - | TRBJ2-1 | TRBD2 | TRBV7-3
CASSPSAGLPGANVLTF | TGTGCCAGCAGCCCATCGGCGGGGCTCCCTGGGGCCAACGTCCTGACTTTC | - | TRBJ2-6 | - | TRBV7-8
CSVELHSSSYEQYF | TGCAGCGTTGAACTTCATTCCAGCTCCTACGAGCAGTACTTC | - | TRBJ2-7 | - | TRBV29-1
CASSQGLAGDFGTGELFF | TGTGCCAGCAGCCAAGGACTAGCGGGAGATTTTGGAACCGGGGAGCTGTTTTTT | - | TRBJ2-2 | TRBD2 | TRBV4-2
CASAEIGSSYEQYF | TGTGCCAGCGCGGAAATCGGGAGTTCCTACGAGCAGTACTTC | - | TRBJ2-7 | - | TRBV27
CASSLGGQSGDTQYF | TGCGCCAGCAGCTTGGGGGGGCAGTCCGGAGATACGCAGTATTTT | - | TRBJ2-3 | - | TRBV5-1
CASSEGGPRTEQFF | TGTGCCAGCAGCGAAGGGGGGCCCCGAACGGAGCAGTTCTTC | - | TRBJ2-1 | - | TRBV7-3
CASKLQFADTQYF | TGTGCCAGCAAGCTACAGTTTGCAGATACGCAGTATTTT | once | TRBJ2-3 | - | TRBV25-1
CARSPKRPNQDETQYF | TGTGCCAGAAGCCCCAAGCGGCCTAACCAAGACGAGACCCAGTACTTC | - | TRBJ2-5 | - | TRBV5-3
CASSIGTRGRETQYF | TGTGCCAGTAGTATTGGGACCCGAGGGCGAGAGACCCAGTACTTC | - | TRBJ2-5 | - | TRBV19
CASSLGTSGRVNTGELFF | TGTGCCAGCAGCCTGGGGACTAGCGGGAGAGTAAACACCGGGGAGCTGTTTTTT | once | TRBJ2-2 | TRBD2 | TRBV9
CASSPWDRSRGEQYF | TGTGCCAGCAGCCCGTGGGACAGGTCACGAGGCGAGCAGTACTTC | - | TRBJ2-7 | TRBD1 | TRBV14
CASSPGPNEKLFF | TGCGCCAGCAGTCCCGGGCCTAATGAAAAACTGTTTTTT | - | TRBJ1-4 | - | TRBV5-1
CASSVGPGAGETQYF | TGTGCCAGCAGCGTAGGGCCCGGGGCCGGAGAGACCCAGTACTTC | - | TRBJ2-5 | - | TRBV9
CASSLETPDTQYF | TGTGCCAGCAGCTTAGAGACCCCAGATACGCAGTATTTT | once | TRBJ2-3 | - | TRBV11-2
CASSLGTGNNQPQHF | TGTGCCAGCAGCTTGGGGACAGGTAACAATCAGCCCCAGCATTTT | - | TRBJ1-5 | TRBD1 | TRBV7-6
CASSLEALSEQYF | TGTGCCAGCAGCCTGGAAGCTCTTTCCGAGCAGTACTTC | - | TRBJ2-7 | - | TRBV7-9
CASSAGTGVINEKLFF | TGCGCCAGCAGCGCGGGGACAGGCGTTATTAATGAAAAACTGTTTTTT | - | TRBJ1-4 | TRBD1 | TRBV5-1
CASSQSDVQPQHF | TGCGCCAGCAGCCAATCAGACGTTCAGCCCCAGCATTTT | - | TRBJ1-5 | - | TRBV4-1
CAIRRQGFDEQYF | TGTGCCATCAGGAGACAGGGTTTCGACGAGCAGTACTTC | - | TRBJ2-7 | TRBD1 | TRBV10-3
CASSFGRNTEAFF | TGTGCCAGCAGCTTTGGGAGGAACACTGAAGCTTTCTTT | few | TRBJ1-1 | - | TRBV7-9
CASSVGVGQGGLVHTEAFF | TGTGCCAGCAGCGTAGGAGTTGGCCAGGGGGGGTTGGTGCACACTGAAGCTTTCTTT | - | TRBJ1-1 | TRBD1 | TRBV9
CASSATGTAGGRQYF | TGTGCCAGCAGCGCCACCGGGACGGCGGGTGGTAGGCAGTATTTT | - | TRBJ2-3 | - | TRBV9
CASSVGGAGAFF | TGTGCCAGCAGTGTCGGGGGGGCTGGGGCTTTCTTT | - | TRBJ1-1 | - | TRBV6-1
CATQGWRENYNEQFF | TGTGCCACCCAGGGTTGGCGAGAAAACTACAATGAGCAGTTCTTC | - | TRBJ2-1 | - | TRBV28
CSVESDRPVYEQYF | TGCAGCGTTGAATCGGACCGTCCGGTTTACGAGCAGTACTTC | - | TRBJ2-7 | - | TRBV29-1
CASSNGGSWYEQYF | TGTGCCAGCTCCAACGGGGGGAGTTGGTACGAGCAGTACTTC | - | TRBJ2-7 | TRBD2 | TRBV18
CASSPVVGAYGYTF | TGTGCCAGCTCACCGGTGGTAGGGGCTTATGGCTACACCTTC | - | TRBJ1-2 | - | TRBV18
CASSLDSMNTEAFF | TGCGCCAGCAGCTTGGACAGTATGAACACTGAAGCTTTCTTT | - | TRBJ1-1 | - | TRBV5-1
CASSLGGTSGTYYEQYF | TGTGCCAGCAGCCTGGGGGGGACTAGCGGGACATACTACGAGCAGTACTTC | - | TRBJ2-7 | TRBD2 | TRBV5-4